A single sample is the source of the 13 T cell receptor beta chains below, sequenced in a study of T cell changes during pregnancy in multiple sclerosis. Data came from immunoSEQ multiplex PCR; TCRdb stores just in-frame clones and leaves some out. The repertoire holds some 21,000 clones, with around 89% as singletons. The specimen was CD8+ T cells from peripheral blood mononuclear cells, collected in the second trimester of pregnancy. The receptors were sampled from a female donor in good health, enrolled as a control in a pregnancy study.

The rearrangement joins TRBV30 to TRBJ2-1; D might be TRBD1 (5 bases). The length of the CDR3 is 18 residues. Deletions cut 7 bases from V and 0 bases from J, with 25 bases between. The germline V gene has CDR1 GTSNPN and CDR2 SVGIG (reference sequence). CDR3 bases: TGTGCCTCTGCGCTTATTAATCCAGGGAAGAGCTCCTACAATGAGCAGTTCTTC. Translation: CASALINPGKSSYNEQFF.

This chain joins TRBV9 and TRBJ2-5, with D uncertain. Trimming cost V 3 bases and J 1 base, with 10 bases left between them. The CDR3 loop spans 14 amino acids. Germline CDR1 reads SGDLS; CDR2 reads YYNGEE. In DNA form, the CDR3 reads TGTGCCAGCAGCGCGCTACACAGCCAAGAGACCCAGTACTTC. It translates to CASSALHSQETQYF.

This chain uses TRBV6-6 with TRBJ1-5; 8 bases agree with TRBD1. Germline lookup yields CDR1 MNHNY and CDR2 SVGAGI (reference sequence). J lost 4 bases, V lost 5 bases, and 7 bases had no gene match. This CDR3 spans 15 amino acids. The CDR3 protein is CASSTRQGMNQPQHF. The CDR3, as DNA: TGTGCCAGCAGTACCCGACAGGGGATGAATCAGCCCCAGCATTTT.

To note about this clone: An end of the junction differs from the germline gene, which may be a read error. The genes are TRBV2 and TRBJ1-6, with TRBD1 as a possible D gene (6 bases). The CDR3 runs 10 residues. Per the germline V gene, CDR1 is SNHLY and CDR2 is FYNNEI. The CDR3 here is CASSGDTGIF. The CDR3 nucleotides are TGTGCCAGCAGTGGGGACACTGGGATCTTT.

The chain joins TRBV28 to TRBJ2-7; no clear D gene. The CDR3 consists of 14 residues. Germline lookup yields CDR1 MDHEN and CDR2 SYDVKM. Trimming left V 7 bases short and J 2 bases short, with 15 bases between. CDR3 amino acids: CASKLNSFPYEQYF. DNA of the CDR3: TGTGCCAGCAAACTAAATAGTTTCCCCTACGAGCAGTACTTC.

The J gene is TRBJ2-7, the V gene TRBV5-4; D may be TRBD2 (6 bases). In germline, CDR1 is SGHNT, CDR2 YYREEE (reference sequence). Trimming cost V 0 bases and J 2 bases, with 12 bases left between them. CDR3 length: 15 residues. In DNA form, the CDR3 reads TGTGCCAGCAGCTTGGAAAGCGGAGGGGCCTACGAGCAGTACTTC. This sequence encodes CASSLESGGAYEQYF.

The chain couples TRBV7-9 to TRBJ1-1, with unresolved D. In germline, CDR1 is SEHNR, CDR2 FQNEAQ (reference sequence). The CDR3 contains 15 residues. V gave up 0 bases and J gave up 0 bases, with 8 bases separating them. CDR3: CASSLARAMNTEAFF. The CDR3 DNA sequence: TGTGCCAGCAGCTTAGCGCGGGCCATGAACACTGAAGCTTTCTTT.

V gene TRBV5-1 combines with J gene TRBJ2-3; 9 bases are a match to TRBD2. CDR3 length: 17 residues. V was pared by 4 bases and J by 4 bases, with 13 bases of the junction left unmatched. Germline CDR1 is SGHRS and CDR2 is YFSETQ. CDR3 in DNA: TGCGCCAGCAGCGACCCCCCGGGACTAGCAGGCGCAGATACGCAGTATTTT. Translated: CASSDPPGLAGADTQYF.

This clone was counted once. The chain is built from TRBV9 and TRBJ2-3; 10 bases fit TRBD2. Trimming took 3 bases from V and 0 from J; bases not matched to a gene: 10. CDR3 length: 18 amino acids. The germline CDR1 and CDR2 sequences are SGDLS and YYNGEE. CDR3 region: CASSERGGPPTSTDTQYF. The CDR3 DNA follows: TGTGCCAGCAGCGAGCGGGGGGGGCCCCCCACTAGCACAGATACGCAGTATTTT.

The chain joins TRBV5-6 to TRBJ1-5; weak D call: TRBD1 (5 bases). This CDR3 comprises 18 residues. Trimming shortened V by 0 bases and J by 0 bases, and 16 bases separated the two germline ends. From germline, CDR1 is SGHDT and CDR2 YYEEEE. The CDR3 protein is CASSLGALGDYSNQPQHF. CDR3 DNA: TGTGCCAGCAGCTTGGGAGCACTAGGGGACTATAGCAATCAGCCCCAGCATTTT.

The chain's CDR3 is CASSSPPGQRINYGYTF. CDR3 DNA: TGTGCCAGCAGCTCGCCCCCGGGACAGAGAATCAACTATGGCTACACCTTC. J is TRBJ1-2 and V is TRBV7-9; 7 positions match TRBD1. CDR1 and CDR2 (germline): SEHNR, FQNEAQ (reference sequence). The CDR3 covers 17 residues. Trimming removed 4 bases from V and 2 bases from J; junction bases left unmatched: 13.

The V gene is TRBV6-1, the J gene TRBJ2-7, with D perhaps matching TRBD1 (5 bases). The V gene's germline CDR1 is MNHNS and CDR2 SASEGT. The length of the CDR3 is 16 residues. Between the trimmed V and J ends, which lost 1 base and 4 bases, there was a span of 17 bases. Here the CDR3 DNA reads TGTGCCAGCAGTGAAGAGGGTAGGACACCCGGGTACGAGCAGTACTTC. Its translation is CASSEEGRTPGYEQYF.

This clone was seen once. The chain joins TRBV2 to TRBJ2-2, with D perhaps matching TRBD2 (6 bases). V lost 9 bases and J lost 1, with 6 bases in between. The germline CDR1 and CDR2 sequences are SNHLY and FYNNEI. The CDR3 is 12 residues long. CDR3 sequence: CARGLNTGELFF. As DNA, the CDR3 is TGTGCCAGGGGACTGAACACCGGGGAGCTGTTTTTT.